The T cell receptor beta chain described here comes from a study of T cells after yellow fever vaccination. Notes on the study in general: Among primary-vaccination clones, most reappeared after the booster, at around 97% for CD4 and roughly 88% for CD8. Of the clonotypes, a small share occurred in both CD4 and CD8 compartments.

In TCRdb, the 5' RACE reads were re-called with MiXCR into one record per CDR3 protein. The sample comprises under 400,000 distinct CDR3 sequences, roughly 12% of which are singletons, and around 20% rests with the top ten. Details on this clonotype: Its antigen is as yet unknown.

Germline assignment: CDR1 MDHEN and CDR2 SYDVKM. The CDR3 covers 12 residues. Trimming took 6 bases from V and 5 from J, leaving 10 bases between them. The receptor was derived from a man younger than 35 who received the YFV17D yellow fever vaccine. Specimen: PBMCs, collected on the day of the first yellow fever vaccination. The genes are TRBV28 and TRBJ2-5; D gene ambiguous. CDR3 DNA sequence: TGTGCCAGCAGGATACCCTTGGAGACCCAGTACTTC. It specifies CASRIPLETQYF.